Listed here are 20 T cell receptor beta chains from one sample, sequenced in a study of cytomegalovirus exposure and HLA in healthy donors. Amplification used 60 Vbeta primers and 13 Jbeta primers. Sequencing used immunoSEQ multiplex PCR; TCRdb keeps in-frame clones, though not all of them. Among roughly 110,000 clones listed, around 67% were seen once. The sample consisted of PBMCs. Receptors were obtained from a woman aged 35 to 49 in good health and CMV-seropositive.

The rearrangement uses TRBV4-2 and TRBJ1-5, with unresolved D. The CDR3 loop spans 17 amino acids. Germline-derived CDR1 and CDR2 are LGHNA and YNFKEQ. The ends were cut back, 3 bases at V and 1 base at J, with 16 bases in the middle. DNA for the CDR3: TGTGCCAGCAGCCATAGTCTAGAGGGAATGAGCAATCAGCCCCAGCATTTT. Protein product: CASSHSLEGMSNQPQHF.

The chain has TRBV30 and TRBJ2-5, with D perhaps TRBD2 (6 bases). The CDR3 covers 13 residues. The germline CDR1 and CDR2 sequences are GTSNPN and SVGIG (reference sequence). The V end lost 3 bases, the J end lost 7 bases, and 15 bases lay between the germline ends. This CDR3 is CAWRQTSGPTQYF. CDR3 DNA sequence: TGTGCCTGGAGGCAGACCAGCGGGCCGACCCAGTACTTC.

The V and J genes are TRBV30 and TRBJ2-3; D possibly corresponds to TRBD2 (5 bases). This CDR3 comprises 15 residues. V was pared by 0 bases and J by 6 bases, with 16 bases between. The V gene's germline CDR1 is GTSNPN and CDR2 SVGIG (reference sequence). The CDR3 DNA is TGTGCCTGGAGTGTAACCGGGGTGGTCATGGATACGCAGTATTTT. It is translated as CAWSVTGVVMDTQYF. Full variable domain (missing parts from reference TRBV30 and TRBJ2-3): SQTIHQWPATLVQPVGSPLSLECTVEGTSNPNLYWYRQAAGRGLQLLFYSVGIGQISSEVPQNLSASRPQDRQFILSSKKLLLSDSGFYLCAWSVTGVVMDTQYFGPGTRLTVL.

The chain recombines TRBV6-6 with TRBJ1-6; 10 bases align to TRBD1. V lost 5 bases, J lost 7 bases, and 8 bases stayed unmatched. Germline V gene lookup returns CDR1 MNHNY and CDR2 SVGAGI (reference sequence). The CDR3 contains 16 residues. The CDR3 DNA sequence: TGTGCCAGCAGTCTGGGACAGGGGTTAGACAATTCACCCCTCCACTTT. Translating it yields CASSLGQGLDNSPLHF.

This clone was recorded only once. This sequence joins TRBV4-2 and TRBJ2-1, with D unclear. The CDR3 consists of 15 residues. Trimming stripped 3 bases from V and 5 bases from J, with 14 bases between. Germline V gene data show CDR1 as LGHNA and CDR2 as YNFKEQ. The CDR3 region is CASSQSYLGHNEQFF. The CDR3 region has the DNA TGTGCCAGCAGCCAGAGTTATTTGGGCCACAATGAGCAGTTCTTC.

The chain couples TRBV6-6 to TRBJ1-2, with no clear D. From germline, CDR1 is MNHNY and CDR2 SVGAGI (reference sequence). The CDR3 consists of 13 residues. Trimming stripped 6 bases from V and 2 bases from J, with 10 bases between. CDR3 coding DNA: TGTGCCAGCAGACCAGGCCAAAACTATGGCTACACCTTC. Its translation is CASRPGQNYGYTF.

V usage is TRBV18 and J usage is TRBJ1-3; 10 bases fit TRBD1. The CDR3 length is 16 residues. J gave up 3 bases and V 3 bases, and 5 bases lay outside the gene matches. CDR1 is KGHSH and CDR2 is LQKENI in the germline V gene. The CDR3 DNA is TGTGCCAGCTCACCCGACAGGGGGCAATTTGGAAACACCATATATTTT. Its translation is CASSPDRGQFGNTIYF.

The rearrangement links TRBV25-1 to TRBJ1-1; D is unclear. V lost 3 bases and J 2 bases, leaving 7 bases between the germline ends. Germline V gene lookup returns CDR1 MGHDK and CDR2 SYGVNS. The CDR3 covers 13 residues. Here the CDR3 reads CASSDLLNTEAFF. CDR3 nucleotide sequence: TGTGCCAGCAGTGATCTCCTAAACACTGAAGCTTTCTTT.

V is TRBV19 and J is TRBJ2-2; 13 positions match TRBD2. Per the germline V gene, CDR1 is LNHDA and CDR2 is SQIVND (reference sequence). J was trimmed by 7 bases and V by 8 bases; bases with no gene match: 4. The CDR3 loop spans 14 amino acids. The CDR3 loop reads CASRTSGGSGELFF. The CDR3 DNA is TGTGCCAGTCGGACTAGCGGGGGCAGCGGGGAGCTGTTTTTT.

The V gene is TRBV29-1, the J gene TRBJ2-2; TRBD1 is a possible D gene (6 bases). V gave up 5 bases and J gave up 0 bases, with 10 bases separating them. Germline V lookup: CDR1 SQVTM, CDR2 ANQGSEA. The CDR3 runs 14 residues. The CDR3 region is CSVRTASNTGELFF. The CDR3 nucleotides are TGCAGCGTTAGGACAGCTTCGAACACCGGGGAGCTGTTTTTT.

The rearrangement uses TRBV29-1 and TRBJ1-2, with D tentatively TRBD1 (5 bases). Looked up from germline, CDR1 is SQVTM and CDR2 is ANQGSEA. With 4 bases removed from V and 8 bases from J, the gap between germline ends came to 23 bases. CDR3 length equals 15 residues. The CDR3 DNA follows: TGCAGCGTTGGAAAGGGGAGGGAAGTATTTTTGGGCTACACCTTC. It yields the protein CSVGKGREVFLGYTF. The whole variable domain, filled in from reference TRBV29-1 and TRBJ1-2, reads SAVISQKPSRDICQRGTSLTIQCQVDSQVTMMFWYRQQPGQSLTLIATANQGSEATYESGFVIDKFPISRPNLTFSTLTVSNMSPEDSSIYLCSVGKGREVFLGYTFGSGTRLTVV.

CDR3 protein: CASSSSGEGTDTQYF. The CDR3 region has the DNA TGTGCCAGCAGCTCAAGCGGGGAGGGCACAGATACGCAGTATTTT. This chain uses TRBV27 with TRBJ2-3; TRBD2 matches 7 bases. Unmatched junction bases numbered 7, after V lost 6 bases and J lost 1 base. Germline lookup yields CDR1 MNHEY and CDR2 SMNVEV (reference sequence). The CDR3 runs to 15 residues.

This clone appeared once. The gene calls are TRBV9 and TRBJ2-1, with 9 bases aligning to TRBD1. With V trimmed by 0 bases and J by 6 bases, 1 base remained unmatched. Per germline, CDR1 SGDLS and CDR2 YYNGEE. The CDR3 totals 14 residues. In nucleotides, the CDR3 is TGTGCCAGCAGCGTAGAGACAGGGGGCAATGAGCAGTTCTTC. Protein sequence: CASSVETGGNEQFF.

This clone was observed once. The genes are TRBV7-6 and TRBJ2-5, with no clear D. V shed 2 bases and J shed 7 bases, with 8 bases lying between them. The CDR3 is 12 amino acids. Germline V gene lookup returns CDR1 SGHVS and CDR2 FNYEAQ. Written as DNA, the CDR3 is TGTGCCAGCAGCTTAAGTAGAGGGACCCAGTACTTC. Encoded protein: CASSLSRGTQYF.

This chain joins TRBV10-3 and TRBJ2-1, with D hard to call. Germline loops: CDR1 ENHRY, CDR2 SYGVKD. The CDR3 spans 12 residues. Trimming removed 2 bases from V and 10 bases from J, with 9 bases in between. CDR3 amino acids: CAISEAVFEQFF. The CDR3 nucleotides read TGTGCCATCAGTGAGGCGGTATTCGAGCAGTTCTTC.

The chain is built from TRBV6-1 and TRBJ2-7; TRBD1 is a possible D gene (6 bases). Per germline, CDR1 MNHNS and CDR2 SASEGT. V lost 1 base and J 2 bases, leaving 12 bases between the germline ends. CDR3 length equals 15 residues. Here the CDR3 DNA reads TGTGCCAGCAGTGAAGAGGACAGACAAACCTACGAGCAGTACTTC. Its protein product is CASSEEDRQTYEQYF.

This chain joins TRBV5-1 and TRBJ2-3; 10 nucleotides align to TRBD2. The germline V gene encodes CDR1 SGHRS and CDR2 YFSETQ. Trimming cost V 2 bases and J 4 bases; bases outside gene matches: 4. The CDR3 covers 15 residues. CDR3 sequence: CASSFRSGGADTQYF. Here the CDR3 DNA reads TGCGCCAGCAGCTTTCGGAGCGGGGGGGCAGATACGCAGTATTTT.

Regarding this clone: The sample contains more than one DNA sequence encoding this CDR3. This chain connects TRBV4-2 to TRBJ2-1; TRBD2 matches at 8 bases. V lost 4 bases, J lost 6 bases, and 2 bases stayed unmatched. The germline V gene encodes CDR1 LGHNA and CDR2 YNFKEQ. There are 13 residues in the CDR3. CDR3 residues: CASSPGGGNEQFF. The CDR3 DNA reads as TGTGCCAGCAGCCCCGGGGGGGGCAATGAGCAGTTCTTC.

This clone turned up a few times. CDR3 protein: CASSDPGQAVSPLHF. The CDR3 DNA reads TGTGCCAGCAGTGATCCGGGACAGGCGGTTTCACCCCTCCACTTT. J is TRBJ1-6 and V is TRBV25-1, with 8 bases that match TRBD1. Germline values: CDR1 MGHDK, CDR2 SYGVNS. J was trimmed by 9 bases and V by 3 bases; bases with no gene match: 7. The CDR3 sequence is 15 residues long. Supplemented by reference TRBV25-1 and TRBJ1-6, the full variable domain reads EADIYQTPRYLVIGTGKKITLECSQTMGHDKMYWYQQDPGMELHLIHYSYGVNSTEKGDLSSESTVSRIRTEHFPLTLESARPSHTSQYLCASSDPGQAVSPLHFGNGTRLTVT.

The chain is built from TRBV7-9 and TRBJ1-3, with D possibly being TRBD1 (6 bases). Germline CDR1 SEHNR, CDR2 FQNEAQ (reference sequence). CDR3 size: 16 residues. V was pared by 0 bases and J by 2 bases, with 11 bases between. The CDR3 loop reads CASSLAGPGAGNTIYF. The CDR3 nucleotides are TGTGCCAGCAGCTTAGCCGGCCCAGGGGCTGGAAACACCATATATTTT.